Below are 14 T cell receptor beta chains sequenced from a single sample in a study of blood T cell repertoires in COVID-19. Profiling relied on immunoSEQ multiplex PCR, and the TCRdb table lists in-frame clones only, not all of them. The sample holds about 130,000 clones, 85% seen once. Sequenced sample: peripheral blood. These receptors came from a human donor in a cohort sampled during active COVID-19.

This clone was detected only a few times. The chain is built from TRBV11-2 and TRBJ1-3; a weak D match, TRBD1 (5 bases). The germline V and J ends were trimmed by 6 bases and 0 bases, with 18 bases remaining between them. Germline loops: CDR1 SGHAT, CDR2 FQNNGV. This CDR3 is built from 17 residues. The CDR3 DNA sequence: TGTGCCAGCAGACTATATGGCAGGACAAACTCTGGAAACACCATATATTTT. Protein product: CASRLYGRTNSGNTIYF.

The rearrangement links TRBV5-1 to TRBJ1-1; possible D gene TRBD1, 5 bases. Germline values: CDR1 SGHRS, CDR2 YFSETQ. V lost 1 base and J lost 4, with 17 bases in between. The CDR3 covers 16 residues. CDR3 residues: CASSLLSGGSGTEAFF. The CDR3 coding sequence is TGCGCCAGCAGCTTGTTATCGGGGGGTTCGGGCACTGAAGCTTTCTTT.

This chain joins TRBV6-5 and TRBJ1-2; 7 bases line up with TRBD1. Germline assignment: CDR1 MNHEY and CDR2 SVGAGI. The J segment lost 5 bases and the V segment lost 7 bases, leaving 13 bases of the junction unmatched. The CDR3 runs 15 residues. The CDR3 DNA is TGTGCCAGCACTCGGAACGGAGGACAGGAATATGGCTACACCTTC. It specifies CASTRNGGQEYGYTF.

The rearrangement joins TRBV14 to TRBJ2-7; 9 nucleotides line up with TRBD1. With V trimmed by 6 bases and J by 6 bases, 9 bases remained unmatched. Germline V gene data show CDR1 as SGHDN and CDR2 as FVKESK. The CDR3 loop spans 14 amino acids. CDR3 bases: TGTGCCAGCAGACGGACAGGGGATGGGAGCGAGCAGTACTTC. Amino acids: CASRRTGDGSEQYF.

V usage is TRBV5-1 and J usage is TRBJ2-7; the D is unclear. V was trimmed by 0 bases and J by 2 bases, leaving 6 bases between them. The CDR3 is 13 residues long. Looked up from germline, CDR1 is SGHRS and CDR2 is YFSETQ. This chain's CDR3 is CASSLGLPYEQYF. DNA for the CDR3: TGCGCCAGCAGCTTGGGGCTGCCCTACGAGCAGTACTTC.

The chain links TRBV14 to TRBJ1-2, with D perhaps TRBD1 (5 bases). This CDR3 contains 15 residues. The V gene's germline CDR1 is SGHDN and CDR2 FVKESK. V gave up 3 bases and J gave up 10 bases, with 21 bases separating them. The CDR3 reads CASSQRDRHGSVYTF. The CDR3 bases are TGTGCCAGCAGCCAGCGGGACCGCCATGGTTCTGTCTACACCTTC.

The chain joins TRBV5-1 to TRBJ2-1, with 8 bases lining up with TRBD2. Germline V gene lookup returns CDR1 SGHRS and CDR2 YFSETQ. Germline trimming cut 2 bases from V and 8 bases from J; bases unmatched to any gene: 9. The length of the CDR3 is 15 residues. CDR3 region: CASSLLAALGDEQFF. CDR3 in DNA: TGCGCCAGCAGCTTACTAGCGGCCCTTGGGGATGAGCAGTTCTTC.

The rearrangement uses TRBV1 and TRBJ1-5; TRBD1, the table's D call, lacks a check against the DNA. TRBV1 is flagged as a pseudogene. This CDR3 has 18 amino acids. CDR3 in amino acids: CTSSQGPTYRGRYQPQHF. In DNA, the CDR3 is TGCACCAGCAGCCAAGGCCCCACCTACAGGGGACGATATCAGCCCCAGCATTTT.

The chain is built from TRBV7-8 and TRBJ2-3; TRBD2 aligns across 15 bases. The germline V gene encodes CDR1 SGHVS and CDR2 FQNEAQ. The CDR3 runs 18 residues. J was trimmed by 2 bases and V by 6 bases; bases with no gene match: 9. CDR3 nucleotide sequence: TGTGCCAGCAGTCGGACTAGCGGGAGGGCCGACGTCACAGATACGCAGTATTTT. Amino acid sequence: CASSRTSGRADVTDTQYF.

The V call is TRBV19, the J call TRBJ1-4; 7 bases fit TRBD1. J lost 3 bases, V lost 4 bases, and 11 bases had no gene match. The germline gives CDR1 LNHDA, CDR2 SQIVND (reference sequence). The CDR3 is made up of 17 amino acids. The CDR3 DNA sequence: TGTGCCAGTAGTAGGGGCCCCTCCGGGACAGCTAATGAAAAACTGTTTTTT. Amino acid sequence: CASSRGPSGTANEKLFF.

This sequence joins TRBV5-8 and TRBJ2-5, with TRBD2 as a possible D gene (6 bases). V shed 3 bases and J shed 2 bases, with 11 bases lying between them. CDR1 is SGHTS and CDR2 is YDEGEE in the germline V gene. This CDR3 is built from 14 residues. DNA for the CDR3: TGTGCCAGCAGCTGGTCGAGCGGGCAAGAGACCCAGTACTTC. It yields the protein CASSWSSGQETQYF. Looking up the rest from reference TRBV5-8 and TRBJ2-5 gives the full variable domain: EAGVTQSPTHLIKTRGQQATLRCSPISGHTSVYWYQQALGLGLQFLLWYDEGEERNRGNFPPRFSGRQFPNYSSELNVNALELEDSALYLCASSWSSGQETQYFGPGTRLLVL.

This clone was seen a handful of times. CDR3 sequence (DNA): TGCGCCAGCAGCCCCGACGCCGCGGGCAATCAGCCCCAGCATTTT. This encodes CASSPDAAGNQPQHF. The chain links TRBV5-1 to TRBJ1-5, with D hard to call. V dropped 4 bases and J dropped 2 bases, with 13 bases sitting between them. This CDR3 has 15 amino acids. CDR1 and CDR2 from the germline V gene are SGHRS and YFSETQ.

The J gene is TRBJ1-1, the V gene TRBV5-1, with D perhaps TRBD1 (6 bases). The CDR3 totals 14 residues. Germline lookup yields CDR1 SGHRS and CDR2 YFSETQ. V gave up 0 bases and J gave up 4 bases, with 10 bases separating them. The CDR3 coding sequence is TGCGCCAGCAGCTTGGATGGGGGCGTCACTGAAGCTTTCTTT. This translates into CASSLDGGVTEAFF.

The CDR3 DNA reads as TGCGCCAGCAGCTTCGGCCAGGGGGATACGCAGTATTTT. It translates to CASSFGQGDTQYF. The V and J genes are TRBV5-1 and TRBJ2-3; TRBD1 is a possible D gene (6 bases). V was cut by 2 bases and J by 6 bases, with 10 bases left in between. Germline CDR1 is SGHRS and CDR2 is YFSETQ. The CDR3 spans 13 residues.